This T cell receptor beta chain was captured by sequencing in a study (dated by TCRdb to about 2015). Background for the entire study: The study tested whether tumor-infiltrating Tregs in breast cancer are recruited from blood Tregs or converted in situ from other CD4+ T cell subsets.

Results the study describes overall, beyond this receptor: The greatest overlap of tumor-infiltrating Treg TCR alpha and beta sequences was with tumor naive CD4+ T cells, followed next by blood naive CD4+ T cells. The TCR gene usage of tumor memory CD4+ T cells clustered together with blood and lymph node memory CD4+ cells and with lymph node naive CD4+ cells. Rather than covering whole repertoires, validation in the larger cohort was restricted to a single TCR beta V-J rearrangement.

Full-length TCR variable regions were amplified by 5' RACE PCR with constant-region reverse primers, followed by semi-nested PCR with Nested Universal Primer A. Using the ReliaPrep RNA Cell Miniprep System, total RNA was extracted, and the SMARTer RACE 5'/3' Kit was then used to reverse transcribe the RNA into 5'RACE-ready cDNA. Full-length TCR alpha and beta libraries were barcoded with multiplex adaptors and sequenced on an Illumina MiSeq. In the authors' own workflow: For each of nine subset-tissue groups, sequencing data from the five patients were combined, and the groups were compared by unsupervised clustering of TCR gene usage. The Morisita-Horn index was used to calculate repertoire similarity, with shared sequences weighted by how much each contributed to each repertoire. TCRdb trimmed the raw reads at Q25, called clones with MiXCR and kept productive beta chains. Identical CDR3 protein sequences are pooled into one entry, listed with their most common genes and DNA. TCRdb's processing, not the authors' own work, is the source of the V and J calls. Recorded for this sample are some 40,000 distinct CDR3 sequences; roughly 22% of them occurred a single time. In total, the top ten clones hold approximately 4.5% of the sample.

This clonotype has just a few counts. Its antigen remains undetermined. No much larger clonotype is one base removed from it; base qualities were not supplied. The germline V gene supplies CDR1 SGHTA and CDR2 FQGTGA. CDR3 length: 19 amino acids, cysteine to phenylalanine. CDR3 DNA only is kept here, 57 bases in frame from base 1. Between the V and J ends, shortened by 1 base and 5 bases respectively, the junction contains 26 bases. CD4+CD25+CD127-/low cells were isolated as Tregs. Tregs, naive and memory CD4+ T cells from tumor, blood and ipsilateral draining lymph nodes of a handful of breast cancer patients underwent full-length TCR alpha and beta sequencing. Tumor tissue and lymph nodes obtained by ipsilateral axillary dissection were perfused with PBS, cut into small pieces and digested using collagenase I and hyaluronidase. Ficoll density gradient centrifugation was used to isolate mononuclear cells from either lymph nodes or 50 to 65 ml of peripheral blood. Sorted cell populations were confirmed by FACS to exceed 90% purity.

This TCR was sampled from a female donor with breast cancer. Sequencing input: Tregs sorted from a lymph node. The sequence is built from TRBV7-3 and TRBJ2-5; 6 matching bases give a weak D call of TRBD2. CDR3 loop: CASSLRPPTRGPGRETQYF. The DNA reads as follows: TGTGCCAGCAGCTTAAGACCCCCTACCCGGGGCCCGGGGAGGGAGACCCAGTACTTC.